A single sample is the source of the 22 T cell receptor beta chains below, sequenced in a study of cytomegalovirus exposure and HLA in healthy donors. Only in-frame clones appear in the TCRdb table, and some are missing; sequencing was by immunoSEQ multiplex PCR. The data hold 66,000 or so clones, with approximately 96% observed a single time. The sample was PBMCs. The source of these receptors is a woman aged 18-29 years in good health and CMV-seropositive.

This chain links TRBV25-1 with TRBJ1-2; TRBD1 agrees at 10 bases. This CDR3 is 14 amino acids long. Per germline, CDR1 MGHDK and CDR2 SYGVNS. V dropped 4 bases and J dropped 5; count of bases not matched to a gene: 4. CDR3: CASSGQGAGYGYTF. Written as DNA, the CDR3 is TGTGCCAGCAGTGGACAGGGGGCTGGGTATGGCTACACCTTC.

The V gene is TRBV7-9, the J gene TRBJ2-3; D uncertain. Germline lookup yields CDR1 SEHNR and CDR2 FQNEAQ (reference sequence). The CDR3 totals 13 residues. With 8 bases removed from V and 6 bases from J, the gap between germline ends came to 15 bases. CDR3 loop: CASEYVVSDTQYF. Here the CDR3 DNA reads TGTGCCAGCGAGTATGTAGTCTCCGATACGCAGTATTTT.

The V call is TRBV9, the J call TRBJ2-7; maybe TRBD1 (6 bases). V shed 3 bases and J shed 6 bases, with 19 bases lying between them. Germline lookup yields CDR1 SGDLS and CDR2 YYNGEE. The CDR3 length is 15 residues. The CDR3 bases are TGTGCCAGCAGCGCTACCGGGACACAATCTGGCGAGCAGTACTTC. Translating gives CASSATGTQSGEQYF.

The V and J genes are TRBV30 and TRBJ2-7, with TRBD1 matching 9 bases. Germline CDR1 reads GTSNPN; CDR2 reads SVGIG (reference sequence). The CDR3 length is 13 residues. Trimming at V came to 6 bases and at J to 5 bases, leaving 8 bases not matched to a gene. The CDR3 spells CACGRDRDDEQYF. DNA for the CDR3: TGTGCCTGCGGCCGGGACAGGGACGACGAGCAGTACTTC. The full variable domain, completed using reference TRBV30 and TRBJ2-7, is SQTIHQWPATLVQPVGSPLSLECTVEGTSNPNLYWYRQAAGRGLQLLFYSVGIGQISSEVPQNLSASRPQDRQFILSSKKLLLSDSGFYLCACGRDRDDEQYFGPGTRLTVT.

The chain joins TRBV5-4 to TRBJ1-2; no reliable D call. CDR1 and CDR2 from the germline V gene are SGHNT and YYREEE (reference sequence). The germline V and J ends were trimmed by 1 base and 6 bases, with 16 bases remaining between them. The CDR3 extends over 15 amino acids. The CDR3 here is CASSLSPGEKNGYTF. CDR3 sequence (DNA): TGTGCCAGCAGCTTGTCTCCGGGAGAGAAAAATGGCTACACCTTC.

The chain links TRBV7-6 to TRBJ2-2; 10 bases align to TRBD2. Germline V gene data show CDR1 as SGHVS and CDR2 as FNYEAQ. The V segment lost 5 bases and the J segment 1 base; nucleotides outside the gene matches: 4. This CDR3 is 16 amino acids long. The CDR3 is CASSPRTSGNTGELFF. CDR3 in DNA: TGTGCCAGCAGCCCCCGGACTAGCGGGAACACCGGGGAGCTGTTTTTT.

This chain links TRBV15 with TRBJ2-5, with 8 positions matching TRBD2. The germline V gene encodes CDR1 LNHNV and CDR2 YYDKDF (reference sequence). This CDR3 spans 15 amino acids. V shed 0 bases and J 2 bases; nucleotides not matched to a gene: 2. Here the CDR3 reads CATSRDRGRQETQYF. The CDR3 nucleotides are TGTGCCACCAGCAGAGATCGCGGGAGGCAAGAGACCCAGTACTTC.

The rearrangement joins TRBV19 to TRBJ1-1; the D gene is possibly TRBD1 (6 bases). The CDR3 contains 17 residues. Trimming removed 0 bases at V and 4 bases at J, with 18 bases between. Germline assignment: CDR1 LNHDA and CDR2 SQIVND (reference sequence). CDR3 amino acids: CASSIDGGHLRGTEAFF. The CDR3 coding sequence is TGTGCCAGTAGTATAGATGGGGGCCACCTCCGTGGCACTGAAGCTTTCTTT.

The rearrangement links TRBV6-1 to TRBJ2-2; the D is unclear. Germline V gene data show CDR1 as MNHNS and CDR2 as SASEGT. Trimming cost V 1 base and J 0 bases, with 6 bases left between them. The CDR3 loop spans 15 amino acids. The chain's CDR3 is CASSEEISNTGELFF. CDR3 in DNA: TGTGCCAGCAGTGAAGAAATCTCGAACACCGGGGAGCTGTTTTTT.

The V and J genes are TRBV6-1 and TRBJ1-1; D unclear. In germline, CDR1 is MNHNS, CDR2 SASEGT. V was shortened by 8 bases and J by 1 base, with 17 bases between the two germline ends. CDR3 size: 15 residues. The CDR3 sequence: CASAPAVQTNTEAFF. The CDR3 DNA reads as TGTGCCAGCGCCCCGGCCGTACAGACGAACACTGAAGCTTTCTTT.

A few counts support this clone. The chain employs TRBV4-2 and TRBJ1-2; D is undetermined. This CDR3 contains 13 residues. The germline V and J ends were trimmed by 3 bases and 3 bases, with 8 bases remaining between them. Germline CDR1 reads LGHNA; CDR2 reads YNFKEQ. CDR3 DNA sequence: TGTGCCAGCAGCCACAGGCAGGACTATGGCTACACCTTC. Translation gives CASSHRQDYGYTF.

V and J are TRBV28 and TRBJ2-1, with a possible D match to TRBD2 (6 bases). Trimming shortened V by 5 bases and J by 8 bases, and 16 bases separated the two germline ends. CDR3 size: 14 residues. Germline-derived CDR1 and CDR2 are MDHEN and SYDVKM. For the CDR3, the DNA is TGTGCCAGCAGTGGCGGGGCTAGCGCCTATGAGCAGTTCTTC. It is translated as CASSGGASAYEQFF.

V usage is TRBV6-1 and J usage is TRBJ2-2, with 7 nucleotides matching TRBD2. This CDR3 is 14 amino acids long. In germline, CDR1 is MNHNS, CDR2 SASEGT. V shed 7 bases, J shed 1 base, and the junction held 3 bases outside the gene matches. This CDR3 reads CASTLAENTGELFF. The CDR3 DNA follows: TGTGCCAGCACCCTAGCGGAGAACACCGGGGAGCTGTTTTTT.

The chain uses TRBV30 and TRBJ1-5; D not certain. V dropped 1 base and J dropped 5 bases, with 6 bases sitting between them. The CDR3 has 12 residues. Germline CDR1 GTSNPN, CDR2 SVGIG (reference sequence). The CDR3 nucleotides read TGTGCCTGGAGTGAGAGTGATCAGCCCCAGCATTTT. Translating gives CAWSESDQPQHF.

This chain uses TRBV11-1 with TRBJ2-7; 13 nucleotides line up with TRBD2. V shed 5 bases, J shed 3 bases, and the junction held 4 bases outside the gene matches. The CDR3 consists of 15 residues. CDR1 is SGHAT and CDR2 is FQDESV in the germline V gene (reference sequence). The CDR3 DNA follows: TGTGCCAGCAGCATACGGACTAGCGGGAGCTACGAGCAGTACTTC. Protein sequence: CASSIRTSGSYEQYF.

The chain has TRBV16 and TRBJ2-7; TRBD1 might be the D (7 bases). The CDR3 extends over 14 amino acids. Trimming cost V 2 bases and J 2 bases, with 10 bases left between them. Germline V gene sequence: CDR1 KGHSY, CDR2 FQNENV. CDR3 sequence: CASSQTGEAYEQYF. DNA for the CDR3: TGTGCCAGCAGCCAAACAGGGGAGGCCTACGAGCAGTACTTC.

This rearrangement joins TRBV6-5 to TRBJ2-2, with D possibly matching TRBD1 (5 bases). This CDR3 is built from 14 residues. V was cut by 3 bases and J by 3 bases, with 8 bases left in between. Germline V lookup: CDR1 MNHEY, CDR2 SVGAGI. CDR3 DNA sequence: TGTGCCAGCAGTTATCAGGGTTACACCGGGGAGCTGTTTTTT. Its translation is CASSYQGYTGELFF.

The chain's CDR3 is CASSSEAGGYNEQFF. As DNA, the CDR3 is TGTGCCAGCAGCTCTGAAGCGGGGGGCTACAATGAGCAGTTCTTC. This rearrangement joins TRBV7-9 to TRBJ2-1; 9 bases are a match to TRBD2. The CDR3 has 15 residues. J gave up 3 bases and V 4 bases, and 4 bases lay outside the gene matches. Germline CDR1 and CDR2: SEHNR and FQNEAQ (reference sequence).

The genes are TRBV9 and TRBJ1-2; 8 bases map to TRBD1. The CDR3 totals 15 residues. Germline V gives CDR1 SGDLS, CDR2 YYNGEE. The ends lost 4 bases at V and 6 bases at J; junction bases unmatched: 11. CDR3 sequence (DNA): TGTGCCAGCAGCCCCCACCCCGGGACAGGCGATGGCTACACCTTC. This sequence encodes CASSPHPGTGDGYTF.

The chain combines TRBV7-9 with TRBJ2-5; 9 nucleotides align to TRBD1. The CDR3 sequence is 16 residues long. The trim removed 5 bases at V and 4 bases at J, leaving 11 bases unmatched. Per germline, CDR1 SEHNR and CDR2 FQNEAQ (reference sequence). The CDR3 here is CASSAQITGGLETQYF. The DNA of the CDR3 is TGTGCCAGCAGCGCGCAAATCACAGGGGGCTTAGAGACCCAGTACTTC.

The V and J genes are TRBV28 and TRBJ1-3; no clear D. The CDR3 loop spans 16 amino acids. The V end lost 3 bases, the J end lost 0 bases, and 12 bases lay between the germline ends. Germline-derived CDR1 and CDR2 are MDHEN and SYDVKM. CDR3 nucleotides: TGTGCCAGCAGTTTTCAGGAACCCTACTCTGGAAACACCATATATTTT. Amino acid sequence: CASSFQEPYSGNTIYF.

The chain couples TRBV2 to TRBJ2-4; D is ambiguous. Germline V gives CDR1 SNHLY, CDR2 FYNNEI. CDR3 length: 15 amino acids. Trimming removed 2 bases at V and 0 bases at J, with 8 bases between. CDR3 in amino acids: CASSEPVLAKNIQYF. CDR3 nucleotides: TGTGCCAGCAGTGAACCCGTACTAGCCAAAAACATTCAGTACTTC.